This T cell receptor beta chain is from a study of PD-L1 blockade in urothelial cancer. With 4 bases removed from V and 4 bases from J, the gap between germline ends came to 11 bases. Germline-derived CDR1 and CDR2 are MRHNA and SNTAGT. The CDR3 runs 14 residues. The time point denotes: pretreatment peripheral blood. Metastatic or locally advanced urothelial carcinoma was present in the patients. Libraries were prepared by immunoSEQ multiplex PCR; TCRdb keeps only in-frame clonotypes and omits some of them. The top ten clones hold around 20% of a sample with over 45,000 clones, about 82% of them seen once.

The V and J genes are TRBV6-4 and TRBJ1-5, with TRBD1 as a possible D gene (5 bases). The TCR originated in a man between 60 and 75 years old with urothelial cancer. Sequenced material: PBMCs, taken around atezolizumab (anti-PD-L1) treatment. The CDR3 region is CASSARVGNQPQHF. Written as DNA, the CDR3 is TGTGCCAGCAGTGCCAGGGTGGGAAATCAGCCCCAGCATTTT.